This passage covers 13 T cell receptor beta chains from one sample sequenced in a study of control samples from healthy donors and cancer patients (dated by TCRdb to the early 2020s). The method behind the library was the immunoSEQ multiplex PCR assay. Drawn from immuneACCESS, this table holds only the in-frame rearrangements with V and J called that TCRdb kept. Clones are partly lost; checked studies trace under half to an unresolved V gene and leave the rest unexplained. This sample has about 97,000 clones in its table, and 80% to 90% of those were observed once. The ten most abundant clones make up more than 7% of the sample. The sequencing input was blood. Receptors originate from a man between 25 and 39 years old in good health.

This clone occurred once. V usage is TRBV19 and J usage is TRBJ2-2; 8 bases fit TRBD1. With 11 bases clipped from V and 4 bases from J, the junction kept 9 bases outside the gene matches. Per the germline V gene, CDR1 is LNHDA and CDR2 is SQIVND (reference sequence). The CDR3 loop spans 14 amino acids. For the CDR3, the DNA is TGTGCCGCCCAGGGGGCATCGACCACCGGGGAGCTGTTTTTT. It specifies CAAQGASTTGELFF.

The J gene is TRBJ1-1, the V gene TRBV15, with D uncertain. V lost 0 bases to trimming and J lost 0 bases, with 8 bases between them. This CDR3 region has 15 residues. Germline V gene lookup returns CDR1 LNHNV and CDR2 YYDKDF (reference sequence). CDR3 sequence reads: CATSRETGMNTEAFF. The CDR3 nucleotides read TGTGCCACCAGCAGAGAGACCGGGATGAACACTGAAGCTTTCTTT.

This chain uses TRBV7-9 with TRBJ2-3; the D is unclear. The CDR3 length is 12 residues. The germline V gene has CDR1 SEHNR and CDR2 FQNEAQ (reference sequence). Trimming took 5 bases from V and 6 from J, leaving 9 bases between them. The CDR3 sequence is CASSEVGDTQYF. The CDR3 DNA is TGTGCCAGCAGCGAAGTCGGGGATACGCAGTATTTT.

V gene TRBV11-3 combines with J gene TRBJ1-1; TRBD1 aligns across 7 bases. Germline V gene data show CDR1 as SGHNT and CDR2 as YENEEA. This CDR3 contains 13 residues. The J segment lost 1 base and the V segment lost 5 bases, leaving 1 base of the junction unmatched. CDR3 DNA sequence: TGTGCCAGCAGCCGGACAGGGAACACTGAAGCTTTCTTT. Its translation: CASSRTGNTEAFF.

The gene calls are TRBV12-2 and TRBJ1-1. TRBV12-2 is noted as a pseudogene. The length of the CDR3 is 15 residues. The CDR3 nucleotides read TGTGCAAGTCGCCCCCGGCGATCCTTGAACACTGAAGCTTTCTTT. Translation: CASRPRRSLNTEAFF.

The genes are TRBV5-1 and TRBJ2-2; D gene ambiguous. The V end was cut by 4 bases, the J end by 0 bases, with 10 bases between. Per the germline V gene, CDR1 is SGHRS and CDR2 is YFSETQ. CDR3 size: 15 residues. The CDR3 sequence: CASSGSGPNTGELFF. DNA of the CDR3: TGCGCCAGCAGCGGCTCCGGGCCGAACACCGGGGAGCTGTTTTTT.

This clone was counted a single time. V usage is TRBV3-1 (or the pseudogene TRBV3-2) and J usage is TRBJ2-5, with 9 bases that match TRBD1. Germline V lookup: CDR1 LGHDT, CDR2 YNNKEL (reference sequence). The CDR3 is 16 amino acids. Unmatched junction bases numbered 7, after V lost 4 bases and J lost 1 base. The CDR3 sequence is CASSRYRDRAQETQYF. CDR3 nucleotide sequence: TGTGCCAGCAGCCGGTACCGGGACAGGGCCCAAGAGACCCAGTACTTC.

This clone was detected a few times. The chain uses TRBV7-2 and TRBJ2-1, with D hard to call. The CDR3 runs to 12 residues. Germline CDR1 is SGHTA and CDR2 is FQGNSA. Trimming pared 1 base from V and 10 bases from J, leaving 8 bases between. The CDR3 here is CASSLVYGEQFF. The CDR3 DNA follows: TGTGCCAGCAGCTTAGTCTACGGGGAGCAGTTCTTC.

The rearrangement links TRBV3-1 (or the pseudogene TRBV3-2) to TRBJ1-5; D not certain. There are 13 residues in the CDR3. V was clipped by 0 bases and J by 4 bases, with 4 bases between them. In germline, CDR1 is LGHDT, CDR2 YNNKEL (reference sequence). The CDR3 nucleotides are TGTGCCAGCAGCCAAGATTGGAATCAGCCCCAGCATTTT. Amino acid sequence: CASSQDWNQPQHF.

The CDR3 reads CASSVEALGADTQYF. The CDR3 nucleotides are TGTGCCAGCAGCGTAGAAGCCTTGGGGGCAGATACGCAGTATTTT. This chain joins TRBV9 and TRBJ2-3; D is possibly TRBD1 or TRBD2 (5 bases each). CDR1 and CDR2 (germline): SGDLS, YYNGEE. The V gene lost 0 bases and the J gene lost 4 bases, with 12 bases spanning the gap. The CDR3 sequence is 15 residues long.

The V gene is TRBV5-5, the J gene TRBJ2-5; the match to TRBD2 covers 8 bases. Looked up from germline, CDR1 is SGHKS and CDR2 is YYEKEE (reference sequence). V was pared by 5 bases and J by 1 base, with 7 bases of the junction left unmatched. This CDR3 region has 15 residues. The CDR3 sequence is CASSTGGESQETQYF. Here the CDR3 DNA reads TGTGCCAGCAGTACGGGGGGGGAGTCCCAAGAGACCCAGTACTTC. Full variable domain (outside the CDR3, taken from reference TRBV5-5 and TRBJ2-5): DAGVTQSPTHLIKTRGQQVTLRCSPISGHKSVSWYQQVLGQGPQFIFQYYEKEERGRGNFPDRFSARQFPNYSSELNVNALLLGDSALYLCASSTGGESQETQYFGPGTRLLVL.

V and J are TRBV27 and TRBJ1-6, with D tentatively TRBD1 (6 bases). V lost 5 bases and J lost 9, with 23 bases in between. There are 17 residues in the CDR3. Per the germline V gene, CDR1 is MNHEY and CDR2 is SMNVEV (reference sequence). The CDR3 DNA reads TGTGCCAGCAGTGAGGGACACAACTCCGTCTGGCCTTCACCCCTCCACTTT. This sequence encodes CASSEGHNSVWPSPLHF.

This chain connects TRBV25-1 to TRBJ2-3; possible D gene TRBD2, 6 bases. Trimming shortened V by 8 bases and J by 1 base, and 10 bases separated the two germline ends. Germline assignment: CDR1 MGHDK and CDR2 SYGVNS. The CDR3 loop spans 13 amino acids. The CDR3: CASSGEGTDTQYF. CDR3 in DNA: TGTGCCAGCTCGGGAGAAGGCACAGATACGCAGTATTTT. The variable domain in full, completed from reference TRBV25-1 and TRBJ2-3, reads EADIYQTPRYLVIGTGKKITLECSQTMGHDKMYWYQQDPGMELHLIHYSYGVNSTEKGDLSSESTVSRIRTEHFPLTLESARPSHTSQYLCASSGEGTDTQYFGPGTRLTVL.